This T cell receptor beta chain was obtained from a study of T cell repertoires in cytomegalovirus infection. About the study: A matching HLA type, together with CMV infection, was signaled by public TCR beta signatures. Study-wide results and limits: In two of eight donors, the top clonotype was HLA-C-restricted CMV-specific. The study identified carriers of CMV plus the relevant HLA from cumulative public TCR beta family frequency.

TCRdb itself ran the reads through MiXCR, one entry per CDR3 protein. The sample has about 340,000 distinct CDR3 sequences, just under 30% seen once. Note on this clonotype: Its target is not known.

The CDR3 extends over 14 amino acids. The germline V gene encodes CDR1 SGHTA and CDR2 FQGTGA. V dropped 2 bases and J dropped 10; count of bases not matched to a gene: 9. The sequenced sample was cultured PBMCs, obtained from culture after CMV antigen stimulation. The V call is TRBV7-3, the J call TRBJ1-2; TRBD1 matches at 8 bases. This sequence was found in a human donor in good health (CMV status not recorded). Some clones in this sample may be carry-over from other donors' samples. The CDR3: CASSLHGQGGDYTF. As DNA, the CDR3 is TGTGCCAGCAGCTTACACGGACAGGGTGGAGACTACACCTTC.